The rows below give T cell receptor beta chains drawn from one sample of a study of T cell responses to AZD1222 COVID-19 vaccine. The assay was immunoSEQ multiplex PCR, and TCRdb's table has in-frame clones only and misses some. The sample yields approximately 110,000 clones, around 86% seen once. Sequenced here: peripheral blood, sampled on day 0 of AZD1222 vaccination. The receptors here all came from an adult in good health. Each CDR3 is given with its conserved first and last residue. The order of the fields is J gene, V gene, D gene, clone size, CDR3 protein, CDR3 DNA. D genes are given only for firm matches. Clone size is not always given. Where it is, it says once, few, many or a class for expanded clones.

TRBJ2-2,TRBV5-1,TRBD1,-,CASSLQGALGGELFF,TGCGCCAGCAGTTTACAGGGGGCCCTAGGCGGGGAGCTGTTTTTT
TRBJ2-3,TRBV28,-,-,CASSLSTDTQYF,TGTGCCAGCAGTTTATCCACAGATACGCAGTATTTT
TRBJ1-1,TRBV19,-,-,CASSIEGGLEAFF,TGTGCCAGTAGTATAGAAGGGGGACTAGAAGCTTTCTTT
TRBJ2-7,TRBV7-9,-,-,CASSLGLDPLGAYEQYF,TGTGCCAGCAGCTTAGGTCTAGACCCCCTGGGGGCCTACGAGCAGTACTTC
TRBJ1-1,TRBV5-4,-,few,CASSLAGAGTEAFF,TGTGCCAGCAGCTTGGCCGGGGCGGGTACTGAAGCTTTCTTT
TRBJ1-5,TRBV4-1,TRBD1,-,CASSRTGGKEDQPQHF,TGCGCCAGCAGCCGTACAGGGGGAAAGGAGGATCAGCCCCAGCATTTT
TRBJ1-6,TRBV30,-,-,CAWSKGNPPLHF,TGTGCCTGGAGTAAGGGTAACCCACCCCTCCACTTT
TRBJ2-1,TRBV4-1,TRBD2,once,CASSHERTSGMYNEQFF,TGCGCCAGCAGCCATGAGCGGACTAGCGGGATGTACAATGAGCAGTTCTTC
TRBJ1-2,TRBV2,TRBD1,-,CANSGTAFFSGYTF,TGTGCCAATTCCGGGACAGCATTTTTCAGCGGCTACACCTTC
TRBJ2-7,TRBV4-2,TRBD2,-,CASSQGGDSFYEQYF,TGTGCCAGCAGCCAGGGAGGGGACTCTTTCTACGAGCAGTACTTC
TRBJ2-2,TRBV27,-,-,CASSPMTGELFF,TGTGCCAGCAGTCCAATGACCGGGGAGCTGTTTTTT